Below are 6 T cell receptor beta chains sequenced from a single sample in a study of human thymus T cells. Sequenced by immunoSEQ multiplex PCR; TCRdb stores in-frame clones only, minus some. Among roughly 120,000 clones listed, just under 95% were seen once. Obtained as resections during corrective heart surgery, the thymus tissue was then studied. Sequencing was done on a sample of thymus tissue. The source is a boy younger than two with a congenital heart defect but otherwise immunologically healthy.

The chain has TRBV2 and TRBJ2-7; 8 bases are shared with TRBD1. V trimming: 6 bases; J trimming: 1 base; junction bases outside the gene matches: 5. Germline V gene sequence: CDR1 SNHLY, CDR2 FYNNEI. The CDR3 sequence is 14 residues long. CDR3 in amino acids: CASRADRASYEQYF. CDR3 nucleotide sequence: TGTGCCAGCAGAGCGGACAGGGCTTCCTACGAGCAGTACTTC.

The CDR3 is CASSFRRGTSRSSTDTQYF. CDR3 nucleotide sequence: TGTGCCAGCAGCTTCCGTCGGGGGACTAGCCGCTCTAGCACAGATACGCAGTATTTT. This rearrangement joins TRBV11-3 to TRBJ2-3; TRBD2 matches 9 bases. J lost 0 bases, V lost 3 bases, and 13 bases had no gene match. This CDR3 region has 19 residues. Looked up from germline, CDR1 is SGHNT and CDR2 is YENEEA. The complete variable domain, with remaining parts taken from reference TRBV11-3 and TRBJ2-3, reads EAGVVQSPRYKIIEKKQPVAFWCNPISGHNTLYWYLQNLGQGPELLIRYENEEAVDDSQLPKDRFSAERLKGVDSTLKIQPAELGDSAVYLCASSFRRGTSRSSTDTQYFGPGTRLTVL.

This clone came up once. The chain employs TRBV14 and TRBJ1-1; the D is unclear. The CDR3 is 16 amino acids. CDR1 is SGHDN and CDR2 is FVKESK in the germline V gene. V lost 5 bases and J lost 9, with 25 bases in between. This chain's CDR3 is CASSSTHRNVIGKAFF. For the CDR3, the DNA is TGTGCCAGCAGCTCGACACATCGGAACGTCATCGGAAAAGCTTTCTTT.

The chain combines TRBV6-6 with TRBJ2-3; maybe TRBD1 (6 bases). The CDR3 is 14 residues long. CDR1 and CDR2 from the germline V gene are MNHNY and SVGAGI (reference sequence). Trimming removed 10 bases from V and 1 base from J, with 15 bases in between. The DNA of the CDR3 is TGTGCCACCACCCTGAGACAGGGCACAGATACGCAGTATTTT. This codes for CATTLRQGTDTQYF.

This clone was seen more than once but under ten times. This chain links TRBV4-2 with TRBJ2-5, with D unresolved. Germline V gene data show CDR1 as LGHNA and CDR2 as YNFKEQ. The CDR3 runs 15 residues. Deletions cut 2 bases from V and 0 bases from J, with 10 bases between. The CDR3 region has the DNA TGTGCCAGCAGCCAAAGCGCGGCGGACCAAGAGACCCAGTACTTC. Its translation: CASSQSAADQETQYF.

The chain combines TRBV2 with TRBJ2-5; a weak D match, TRBD2 (5 bases). This CDR3 has 10 residues. Germline V lookup: CDR1 SNHLY, CDR2 FYNNEI. The V end lost 8 bases, the J end lost 5 bases, and 6 bases lay between the germline ends. The CDR3 loop is CASPGETQYF. The CDR3 DNA follows: TGTGCCAGCCCGGGGGAGACCCAGTACTTC.